The rows below give T cell receptor beta chains drawn from one sample of a study of regulatory T cells in long-lasting Graves disease. TCRdb re-derived calls from the multiplex PCR reads in MiXCR, one entry per CDR3 protein. The data show 600,000 to 650,000 distinct CDR3 sequences, approximately 15% seen once. The same data also contributed to another study, on T cells in Graves' hyperthyroidism and ophthalmopathy.

This specimen was peripheral blood mononuclear cells (PBMCs), taken at new diagnosis, from a patient treated with antithyroid drugs. The receptors stem from a woman aged 25 to 45 with Graves disease. Both conserved end residues are part of each CDR3. The D gene is left open where the match is weak. Only part of the rows carry a size: once, few, many, or a class if the clone is expanded.

J gene,clone size,D gene,V gene,CDR3 DNA,CDR3 protein
TRBJ1-6,NA,NA,TRBV30,TGTGCCTTCGCCAGGGAGTCACCCCTCCACTTT,CAFARESPLHF
TRBJ2-3,many,NA,TRBV24-1,TGTGCCACCAGCGAACCACCCACAGATACGCAGTATTTT,CATSEPPTDTQYF
TRBJ1-1,many,NA,TRBV3-1,TGTGCCAGCAGCCAAGCGGGTTATGAGGCTTTCTTT,CASSQAGYEAFF
TRBJ1-1,many,NA,TRBV29-1,TGCAGCGTCCCTCCGTCAGGGCGAAACACTGAAGCTTTCTTT,CSVPPSGRNTEAFF
TRBJ2-4,NA,TRBD1,TRBV5-6,TGTGCCAGCAGCTTGGCCGAACAGGGGTATTTTGGCATTCAGTACTTC,CASSLAEQGYFGIQYF
TRBJ2-3,many,NA,TRBV2,TGTGCCAGCAGCGACGAGGCCGCAGATACGCAGTATTTT,CASSDEAADTQYF
TRBJ2-6,NA,NA,TRBV18,TGTGCCAGCTCACCAGACCGTCCCCCCAACGTCCTGACTTTC,CASSPDRPPNVLTF
TRBJ2-7,NA,NA,TRBV20-1,TGCAGTGCTAGTAGGGCTACATGGGACGAGCAGTACTTC,CSASRATWDEQYF
TRBJ1-4,NA,NA,TRBV5-5,TGTGCCAGCAGCTTGGCCCGGTCTAATGAAAAACTGTTTTTT,CASSLARSNEKLFF
TRBJ1-1,NA,NA,TRBV30,TGTGCCAAACGGTATGGCGGAGGGACTGAAGCTTTCTTT,CAKRYGGGTEAFF
TRBJ2-3,many,NA,TRBV2,TGTGCCAGCAAAGGTAGCACAGATACGCAGTATTTT,CASKGSTDTQYF
TRBJ2-7,few,NA,TRBV20-1,TGCAGTGCTAGAGGGGAGCCCCCCAAGTACGAGCAGTACTTC,CSARGEPPKYEQYF
TRBJ1-5,NA,NA,TRBV5-1,TGCGCCAGCAGCTTCGACGGCTATAGCAATCAGCCCCAGCATTTT,CASSFDGYSNQPQHF
TRBJ2-2,few,NA,TRBV20-1,TGCAGTGCCGTCGAGGCAGCGAACACCGGGGAGCTGTTTTTT,CSAVEAANTGELFF
TRBJ2-7,many,NA,TRBV20-1,TGCAGTGCTAGAGATCTGACCATCCCTTTCGAGCAGTACTTC,CSARDLTIPFEQYF
TRBJ1-6,few,NA,TRBV28,TGTGCCAGCAGAAGGGACGCTAAGGGTAATTCACCCCTCCACTTT,CASRRDAKGNSPLHF
TRBJ1-5,NA,TRBD1,TRBV3-1,TGTGCCAGCAGTCCCGGGACAGGTCATCAGCCCCAGCATTTT,CASSPGTGHQPQHF
TRBJ2-1,many,NA,TRBV20-1,TGCAGTGCTAGAGATAACAATGAGCAGTTCTTC,CSARDNNEQFF
TRBJ1-5,NA,NA,TRBV18,TGTGCCAGCTCACCAGGAACAGGTCTACAGAACAATCAGCCCCAGCATTTT,CASSPGTGLQNNQPQHF
TRBJ2-5,many,NA,TRBV20-1,TGCAGTTTAACCTCGTCAGGGGAAGAGACCCAGTACTTC,CSLTSSGEETQYF
TRBJ2-1,many,TRBD2,TRBV3-1,TGTGCCAGCAGCTGGAGCGGGACTAGCGGCCCTATAGATGAGCAGTTCTTC,CASSWSGTSGPIDEQFF
TRBJ2-5,few,NA,TRBV20-1,TGCAGTGCTCGAATAGAGACCCAGTACTTC,CSARIETQYF
TRBJ2-5,few,NA,TRBV18,TGTGCCAGCTCACCCCGTGCTAGCCTGGACCAAGAGACCCAGTACTTC,CASSPRASLDQETQYF
TRBJ2-7,NA,NA,TRBV20-1,TGCAGTGCAAGGACTACAGACTCTACCTACGAGCAGTACTTC,CSARTTDSTYEQYF
TRBJ2-7,many,NA,TRBV28,TGTGCCAGCAGTTCTGGGGTGCCCCCCTACGAGCAGTACTTC,CASSSGVPPYEQYF
TRBJ2-1,many,TRBD1,TRBV27,TGTGCCAGCAGTTTTGGGGACAGGGTTTCCGATGAGCAGTTCTTC,CASSFGDRVSDEQFF
TRBJ2-3,NA,NA,TRBV5-4,TGTGCCAGCAGCTTGGTTATAGCGGATACAGATACGCAGTATTTT,CASSLVIADTDTQYF
TRBJ2-7,NA,TRBD1,TRBV12-3/TRBV12-4,TGTGCCAGCAGTCCTAGACCGGGACAGGGGGCTGCGGAGCAGTACTTC,CASSPRPGQGAAEQYF
TRBJ2-2,many,NA,TRBV11-2,TGTGCCAGCAGCTTAGCCAGCTACACCGGGGAGCTGTTTTTT,CASSLASYTGELFF
TRBJ1-1,NA,TRBD1,TRBV19,TGTGCCAGTAGCCTCATATCGGCAGGGGGAATTTCTGAAGCTTTCTTT,CASSLISAGGISEAFF
TRBJ1-6,few,NA,TRBV20-1,TGCAGTGCTAGGGGGGGCCTAGGGTCACCCCTCCACTTT,CSARGGLGSPLHF
TRBJ2-7,NA,NA,TRBV28,TGTGCCACGCTTGGAGTAGGGGAGGCTGACGAGCAGTACTTC,CATLGVGEADEQYF
TRBJ1-1,many,NA,TRBV28,TGTGCCAGCAGTTTCCAGCCTATGAACACTGAAGCTTTCTTT,CASSFQPMNTEAFF
TRBJ2-3,NA,NA,TRBV29-1,TGCAGCGTTCCCTCTGGGGTCGGGTATGCAGATACGCAGTATTTT,CSVPSGVGYADTQYF
TRBJ1-2,many,NA,TRBV20-1,TGCAGTGCTAGATTGTGGGGGGGCTCCTATAACTATGGCTACACCTTC,CSARLWGGSYNYGYTF
TRBJ2-7,many,TRBD2,TRBV28,TGTGCCAGCAGGGGGGGACTAGCGGGGACCTACGAGCAGTACTTC,CASRGGLAGTYEQYF
TRBJ2-7,many,TRBD2,TRBV19,TGTGCCAGTAGTATAGTAGCGGGAGGTACCTACGAGCAGTACTTC,CASSIVAGGTYEQYF
TRBJ2-1,NA,TRBD2,TRBV20-1,TGCAGTGCTAGTAGCGGGAGAAAGGCGGACAATGAGCAGTTCTTC,CSASSGRKADNEQFF
TRBJ2-2,many,NA,TRBV2,TGTGCCAGCAGTGCCTCCGGGAGCTACACCGGGGAGCTGTTTTTT,CASSASGSYTGELFF
TRBJ2-2,many,TRBD1,TRBV2,TGTGCCACCGGGACAGGGTTCACCGGGGAGCTGTTTTTT,CATGTGFTGELFF
TRBJ1-3,NA,NA,TRBV24-1,TGTGCCACCAGCAGATTCGGGGGGGGTAGCTCTGGAAACACCATATATTTT,CATSRFGGGSSGNTIYF
TRBJ1-6,NA,NA,TRBV7-9,TGTGCCAGCAGCCCTCCCGAGGGGGGCAGGGGCTCCTATAATTCACCCCTCCACTTT,CASSPPEGGRGSYNSPLHF
TRBJ1-1,few,NA,TRBV20-1,TGCAGTGCTACCCCAAACCTGAACACTGAAGCTTTCTTT,CSATPNLNTEAFF
TRBJ2-7,NA,NA,TRBV6-1,TGTGCCAGCAGTACCCGACTAGGCCAGAGCTACGAGCAGTACTTC,CASSTRLGQSYEQYF
TRBJ2-3,many,NA,TRBV27,TGTGCCAGCACCGCAAACACAGATACGCAGTATTTT,CASTANTDTQYF
TRBJ2-5,few,NA,TRBV11-2,TGTGCCAGCAGCTTAGGGGGGCAAAAGACCCAGTACTTC,CASSLGGQKTQYF
TRBJ2-7,NA,NA,TRBV2,TGTGCCAGCGGCTTAACCAGGGGATCGAGCTACGAGCAGTACTTC,CASGLTRGSSYEQYF
TRBJ2-7,NA,NA,TRBV6-1,TGTGCCAGTGACTACTTCCCCTACGAGCAGTACTTC,CASDYFPYEQYF
TRBJ2-7,NA,NA,TRBV18,TGTGCCAGCTCACCCACTAGTAATCGGAAAAGCGAGCAGTACTTC,CASSPTSNRKSEQYF
TRBJ2-7,few,TRBD2,TRBV2,TGTGCCAGCAGGGGACTAGCGGTAAGCTCCTACGAGCAGTACTTC,CASRGLAVSSYEQYF
TRBJ2-5,many,TRBD1,TRBV7-2,TGTGCCAGCACCCCTGACAGGGATGAGACCCAGTACTTC,CASTPDRDETQYF